These 15 T cell receptor beta chains share one sample of origin, sequenced in a study of T cell changes during pregnancy in multiple sclerosis. TCRdb keeps only in-frame clones here, not all; method: immunoSEQ multiplex PCR. Counted here are 100,000 or so clones, 85% to 95% occurring once; the ten biggest clones make up 2% to 2.5%. Here the sequenced sample was peripheral blood, taken in the third trimester of pregnancy. Receptors were obtained from a female donor with multiple sclerosis, enrolled in a pregnancy study.

This chain connects TRBV7-8 to TRBJ2-1; the match to TRBD2 covers 11 bases. V lost 0 bases and J lost 9; bases outside the gene matches: 7. CDR1 is SGHVS, CDR2 FQNEAQ, per germline. This CDR3 region has 16 residues. For the CDR3, the DNA is TGTGCCAGCAGCTTAGCAGGTAGCGGGAGGGCTATTGAGCAGTTCTTC. This sequence encodes CASSLAGSGRAIEQFF.

The CDR3 sequence is CASRPTADTQYF. CDR3 bases: TGTGCCAGCAGACCTACCGCAGATACGCAGTATTTT. This chain uses TRBV7-9 with TRBJ2-3; D remains unclear. Trimming pared 6 bases from V and 4 bases from J, leaving 8 bases between. Germline CDR1 is SEHNR and CDR2 is FQNEAQ (reference sequence). CDR3 length equals 12 residues. Variable domain in full (rest from reference TRBV7-9 and TRBJ2-3): DTGVSQNPRHKITKRGQNVTFRCDPISEHNRLYWYRQTLGQGPEFLTYFQNEAQLEKSRLLSDRFSAERPKGSFSTLEIQRTEQGDSAMYLCASRPTADTQYFGPGTRLTVL.

To note about this clone: Sequence at one end of the junction differs from germline and may be a read error. The V call is TRBV2, the J call TRBJ2-1; the match to TRBD2 covers 9 bases. The CDR3 is made up of 14 amino acids. CDR1 is SNHLY, CDR2 FYNNEI, per germline. CDR3 coding DNA: TGTGCCAGCAGTGAAGTTTGGGCGGGAGGGGGATCGATCTTC. Translation gives CASSEVWAGGGSIF.

V gene TRBV9 combines with J gene TRBJ2-2; D is unclear. CDR1 is SGDLS, CDR2 YYNGEE, per germline. The CDR3 has 14 residues. V lost 5 bases and J lost 7, with 15 bases in between. CDR3 DNA: TGTGCCAGCAGGCAAGTTGCAACAAACGGGGAGCTGTTTTTT. Protein: CASRQVATNGELFF.

V and J are TRBV29-1 and TRBJ2-3; 7 bases match TRBD2. This CDR3 is built from 15 residues. The ends lost 6 bases at V and 4 bases at J; junction bases unmatched: 13. Germline CDR1 reads SQVTM; CDR2 reads ANQGSEA. As DNA, the CDR3 is TGCAGCGTAACAGCAAGCGGGAAGAGCGCAGATACGCAGTATTTT. This codes for CSVTASGKSADTQYF.

This clone was recorded once. This rearrangement joins TRBV4-3 to TRBJ2-4, with TRBD2 matching 8 bases. CDR1 LGHNA and CDR2 YSLEER come from the germline V gene. The CDR3 has 15 amino acids. Unmatched junction bases numbered 6, after V lost 4 bases and J lost 4 bases. CDR3 loop: CASSPGGPGKNIQYF. The DNA of the CDR3 is TGCGCCAGCAGCCCGGGAGGGCCGGGGAAAAACATTCAGTACTTC.

The rearrangement joins TRBV5-1 to TRBJ2-2; 11 bases fit TRBD1. CDR1 is SGHRS, CDR2 YFSETQ, per germline. V lost 4 bases, J lost 5 bases, and 7 bases stayed unmatched. This CDR3 has 16 residues. This CDR3 is CASSPGQGAGTGELFF. DNA of the CDR3: TGCGCCAGCAGCCCCGGACAGGGGGCAGGAACCGGGGAGCTGTTTTTT.

This chain connects TRBV18 to TRBJ1-3; TRBD1 aligns across 7 bases. CDR1 and CDR2 (germline): KGHSH, LQKENI. The CDR3 spans 16 residues. Unmatched junction bases numbered 6, after V lost 2 bases and J lost 2 bases. In DNA, the CDR3 is TGTGCCAGCTCACCATTTTCAGGGGGAACTGGAAACACCATATATTTT. Amino acid sequence: CASSPFSGGTGNTIYF.

This chain connects TRBV6-5 to TRBJ1-4, with 7 positions matching TRBD1. Germline assignment: CDR1 MNHEY and CDR2 SVGAGI. This CDR3 region has 15 residues. V trimming: 5 bases; J trimming: 10 bases; junction bases outside the gene matches: 13. DNA for the CDR3: TGTGCCAGCAGTACCAGACAGGGAGTAATGAGAAAACTGTTTTTT. The encoded protein is CASSTRQGVMRKLFF.

The chain links TRBV18 to TRBJ2-2, with D hard to call. Trimming shortened V by 2 bases and J by 8 bases, and 6 bases separated the two germline ends. The germline V gene has CDR1 KGHSH and CDR2 LQKENI. CDR3 length: 12 amino acids. CDR3 nucleotide sequence: TGTGCCAGCTCACCAATCGGGGGGGAGCTGTTTTTT. Residues: CASSPIGGELFF. Looking up the rest from reference TRBV18 and TRBJ2-2 gives the full variable domain: NAGVMQNPRHLVRRRGQEARLRCSPMKGHSHVYWYRQLPEEGLKFMVYLQKENIIDESGMPKERFSAEFPKEGPSILRIQQVVRGDSAAYFCASSPIGGELFFGEGSRLTVL.

V usage is TRBV20-1 and J usage is TRBJ1-2; D is perhaps TRBD1 (5 bases). Between the trimmed V and J ends, which lost 2 bases and 8 bases, there was a span of 9 bases. There are 11 residues in the CDR3. Germline values: CDR1 DFQATT, CDR2 SNEGSKA (reference sequence). The CDR3 DNA sequence: TGCAGTGCTAGATGGCAGGGAGGCTACACCTTC. Translation gives CSARWQGGYTF.

V usage is TRBV19 and J usage is TRBJ2-1; 7 nucleotides line up with TRBD2. Germline CDR1 reads LNHDA; CDR2 reads SQIVND (reference sequence). This CDR3 has 14 residues. The ends lost 10 bases at V and 7 bases at J; junction bases unmatched: 13. The CDR3 bases are TGTGCCACCGCCCGGGGGGAGGTATGGAATGAGCAGTTCTTC. Translation: CATARGEVWNEQFF.

The chain carries TRBV5-6 and TRBJ1-2; possible D gene TRBD1, 6 bases. V gave up 0 bases and J gave up 2 bases, with 14 bases separating them. Germline values: CDR1 SGHDT, CDR2 YYEEEE. There are 16 residues in the CDR3. The CDR3 reads CASSLGAGAINYGYTF. The CDR3 nucleotides are TGTGCCAGCAGCTTGGGAGCGGGGGCAATCAACTATGGCTACACCTTC.

This chain joins TRBV28 and TRBJ2-3, with 7 bases that match TRBD1. Germline V lookup: CDR1 MDHEN, CDR2 SYDVKM. The ends lost 5 bases at V and 2 bases at J; junction bases unmatched: 7. This CDR3 is built from 15 residues. Here the CDR3 reads CASSPSQGPTDTQYF. The CDR3, as DNA: TGTGCCAGCAGTCCCTCACAGGGGCCCACAGATACGCAGTATTTT.

V is TRBV28 and J is TRBJ2-7; 9 bases align to TRBD2. V was pared by 6 bases and J by 4 bases, with 13 bases of the junction left unmatched. Germline V lookup: CDR1 MDHEN, CDR2 SYDVKM. The CDR3 totals 16 residues. CDR3 sequence reads: CASSPLVSGSQYEQYF. Here the CDR3 DNA reads TGTGCCAGCAGCCCCTTGGTTAGCGGGAGCCAATACGAGCAGTACTTC.